This is a list of T cell receptor beta chains from one sample in a study of shared clonotypes between healthy human individuals. Assay: immunoSEQ multiplex PCR; the TCRdb copy retains only in-frame clones and omits some. Of 300,000 or so clones in the sample, roughly 70% were seen once. The source material was memory CD4+ T cells sorted from blood. These receptors all come from a man aged 25 to 40 in good health. CDR3s include the opening cysteine and the closing phenylalanine or tryptophan. Each record gives: clone size, V gene, D gene, J gene, CDR3 protein, CDR3 DNA. A D gene is named only where the DNA matches it firmly. Clone size, where shown, is once, few, many, or a class for clones that have expanded.

clone size: .; V gene: TRBV5-6; D gene: .; J gene: TRBJ2-7; CDR3 protein: CASSAPTAGHYEQYF; CDR3 DNA: TGTGCCAGCAGCGCGCCGACGGCAGGCCACTACGAGCAGTACTTC
clone size: .; V gene: TRBV29-1; D gene: .; J gene: TRBJ1-2; CDR3 protein: CSAFNDGYTF; CDR3 DNA: TGCAGCGCTTTTAATGATGGCTACACCTTC
clone size: .; V gene: TRBV11-2; D gene: .; J gene: TRBJ2-1; CDR3 protein: CASSPDPLLFNEQFF; CDR3 DNA: TGTGCCAGCAGCCCCGACCCACTGCTTTTTAATGAGCAGTTCTTC
clone size: .; V gene: TRBV28; D gene: .; J gene: TRBJ1-2; CDR3 protein: CASSILGGGRGYGYTF; CDR3 DNA: TGTGCCAGCAGCATCCTTGGTGGGGGGAGAGGCTATGGCTACACCTTC
clone size: .; V gene: TRBV7-6; D gene: TRBD2; J gene: TRBJ2-7; CDR3 protein: CASSSPRGGNTYEQYF; CDR3 DNA: TGTGCCAGCAGCTCGCCTCGGGGGGGGAACACCTACGAGCAGTACTTC
clone size: .; V gene: TRBV5-5; D gene: .; J gene: TRBJ2-3; CDR3 protein: CASSFLRFLSTDTQYF; CDR3 DNA: TGTGCCAGCAGCTTCCTCCGTTTCCTTAGCACAGATACGCAGTATTTT
clone size: .; V gene: TRBV10-3; D gene: .; J gene: TRBJ1-2; CDR3 protein: CAISAQNYGYTF; CDR3 DNA: TGTGCCATCAGTGCCCAGAACTATGGCTACACCTTC
clone size: .; V gene: TRBV7-2; D gene: .; J gene: TRBJ1-2; CDR3 protein: CASTLGGNYGYTF; CDR3 DNA: TGTGCCAGCACCCTGGGAGGGAACTATGGCTACACCTTC
clone size: .; V gene: TRBV6-1; D gene: .; J gene: TRBJ2-7; CDR3 protein: CASSENRAYEQYF; CDR3 DNA: TGTGCCAGCAGTGAGAACCGAGCCTACGAGCAGTACTTC
clone size: many; V gene: TRBV5-5; D gene: .; J gene: TRBJ2-1; CDR3 protein: CASSSLGANEQFF; CDR3 DNA: TGTGCCAGCAGCTCGCTAGGGGCCAATGAGCAGTTCTTC
clone size: many; V gene: TRBV7-2; D gene: .; J gene: TRBJ2-7; CDR3 protein: CASRGQVEQYF; CDR3 DNA: TGTGCCAGCAGGGGACAAGTCGAGCAGTACTTC
clone size: few; V gene: TRBV7-7; D gene: TRBD2; J gene: TRBJ2-3; CDR3 protein: CASSPRTSGRIIDTQYF; CDR3 DNA: TGTGCCAGCAGCCCACGGACTAGCGGGAGGATTATAGATACGCAGTATTTT
clone size: .; V gene: TRBV11-2; D gene: .; J gene: TRBJ2-7; CDR3 protein: CASSSGARYGQYF; CDR3 DNA: TGTGCCAGCAGCTCCGGGGCCAGATACGGGCAGTACTTC
clone size: .; V gene: TRBV7-6; D gene: .; J gene: TRBJ2-5; CDR3 protein: CASSSTGTRQETQYF; CDR3 DNA: TGTGCCAGCAGCTCGACCGGGACCCGCCAAGAGACCCAGTACTTC
clone size: .; V gene: TRBV5-1; D gene: .; J gene: TRBJ2-2; CDR3 protein: CASRPNTGELFF; CDR3 DNA: TGCGCCAGCCGCCCGAACACCGGGGAGCTGTTTTTT
clone size: .; V gene: TRBV28; D gene: .; J gene: TRBJ2-7; CDR3 protein: CASSQEQTGHKGYF; CDR3 DNA: TGTGCCAGCAGTCAAGAACAAACCGGACATAAAGGGTACTTC
clone size: .; V gene: TRBV6-6; D gene: TRBD1; J gene: TRBJ2-7; CDR3 protein: CASSPGQVNEQYF; CDR3 DNA: TGTGCCAGCAGTCCGGGACAGGTTAACGAGCAGTACTTC
clone size: .; V gene: TRBV5-6; D gene: .; J gene: TRBJ1-2; CDR3 protein: CASSLGVRNYGYTF; CDR3 DNA: TGTGCCAGCAGCTTGGGTGTTCGTAACTATGGCTACACCTTC
clone size: .; V gene: TRBV5-1; D gene: TRBD1; J gene: TRBJ2-5; CDR3 protein: CASSPGQVQETQYF; CDR3 DNA: TGCGCCAGCAGCCCGGGACAGGTCCAAGAGACCCAGTACTTC
clone size: few; V gene: TRBV5-1; D gene: .; J gene: TRBJ2-2; CDR3 protein: CASSLDPIPNTGELFF; CDR3 DNA: TGCGCCAGCAGCTTGGACCCAATACCCAACACCGGGGAGCTGTTTTTT
clone size: many; V gene: TRBV6-5; D gene: .; J gene: TRBJ2-5; CDR3 protein: CASSYRPWETQYF; CDR3 DNA: TGTGCCAGCAGTTACCGCCCGTGGGAGACCCAGTACTTC
clone size: .; V gene: TRBV9; D gene: TRBD1; J gene: TRBJ2-1; CDR3 protein: CASSVARTGPNEQFF; CDR3 DNA: TGTGCCAGCAGCGTAGCCCGGACAGGGCCCAATGAGCAGTTCTTC
clone size: many; V gene: TRBV5-5; D gene: .; J gene: TRBJ2-7; CDR3 protein: CAVQREDSYEQYF; CDR3 DNA: TGTGCCGTGCAGAGAGAGGACTCCTACGAGCAGTACTTC
clone size: .; V gene: TRBV7-2; D gene: TRBD2; J gene: TRBJ2-7; CDR3 protein: CASSLVALQRDGDEQYF; CDR3 DNA: TGTGCCAGCAGCTTGGTAGCCCTCCAGCGGGATGGGGACGAGCAGTACTTC
clone size: .; V gene: TRBV28; D gene: TRBD1; J gene: TRBJ2-3; CDR3 protein: CASSPSDRADTQYF; CDR3 DNA: TGTGCCAGCAGTCCATCGGACAGGGCTGATACGCAGTATTTT
clone size: .; V gene: TRBV4-1; D gene: TRBD2; J gene: TRBJ2-7; CDR3 protein: CASSRPGLAGEQYF; CDR3 DNA: TGCGCCAGCAGCCGACCGGGACTAGCGGGCGAGCAGTACTTC
clone size: .; V gene: TRBV10-2; D gene: TRBD2; J gene: TRBJ2-2; CDR3 protein: CASSVLAGGTGELFF; CDR3 DNA: TGCGCCAGCAGTGTTCTAGCGGGGGGCACCGGGGAGCTGTTTTTT
clone size: few; V gene: TRBV9; D gene: TRBD2; J gene: TRBJ2-2; CDR3 protein: CASSVAPSGTGELFF; CDR3 DNA: TGTGCCAGCAGCGTAGCTCCTAGCGGCACCGGGGAGCTGTTTTTT
clone size: .; V gene: TRBV28; D gene: .; J gene: TRBJ1-5; CDR3 protein: CASSLMIGGNQPQHF; CDR3 DNA: TGTGCCAGCAGTTTAATGATTGGGGGGAATCAGCCCCAGCATTTT
clone size: few; V gene: TRBV14; D gene: .; J gene: TRBJ2-1; CDR3 protein: CASSQLSGSGYNEQFF; CDR3 DNA: TGTGCCAGCAGCCAATTATCCGGGAGTGGCTACAATGAGCAGTTCTTC